This entry concerns a single TCR beta chain. The source of the sample is a study of technical replicates of blood from four donors. Using immunoSEQ multiplex PCR, the repertoire was profiled, and TCRdb retains in-frame clones only, with some absent. The table lists about 49,000 clones, around nine tenths of them singletons. Germline V gene sequence: CDR1 MGHDK, CDR2 SYGVNS. This CDR3 is built from 15 residues. V gave up 3 bases and J gave up 0 bases, with 10 bases separating them. J is TRBJ2-3 and V is TRBV25-1, with a tentative D call TRBD2 (5 bases). This sequence originates from a human donor in good health. Some clones in this sample may be carry-over from other donors' samples. The sequencing sample was made of PBMCs. The CDR3 coding sequence is TGTGCCAGCAGTGATGTGGGAGCGAGCACAGATACGCAGTATTTT. Residues: CASSDVGASTDTQYF. Together with reference TRBV25-1 and TRBJ2-3, the CDR3 gives the full variable domain: EADIYQTPRYLVIGTGKKITLECSQTMGHDKMYWYQQDPGMELHLIHYSYGVNSTEKGDLSSESTVSRIRTEHFPLTLESARPSHTSQYLCASSDVGASTDTQYFGPGTRLTVL.